One and the same sample provided the 9 T cell receptor beta chains below, sequenced in a study of T cell responses to AZD1222 COVID-19 vaccine. The data were produced by immunoSEQ multiplex PCR, yet TCRdb's version contains in-frame clones alone and is incomplete. The sample consists of more than 95,000 clones, more than 80% of them appearing once. The sequenced sample was peripheral blood, obtained 28 days after the second AZD1222 dose. All receptors come from an adult who received the AZD1222 COVID-19 vaccine.

The J gene is TRBJ1-6, the V gene TRBV21-1. TRBV21-1 is assigned pseudogene status. The CDR3 loop spans 20 amino acids. This CDR3 is CASSKRGKGDRPNYNSPLHF. The CDR3 nucleotides are TGTGCCAGCAGCAAAAGGGGTAAGGGAGACCGCCCTAACTATAATTCACCCCTCCACTTT.

This rearrangement joins TRBV19 to TRBJ1-5; tentative D call: TRBD1 (5 bases). CDR1 and CDR2 (germline): LNHDA, SQIVND (reference sequence). The CDR3 has 14 amino acids. V was cut by 7 bases and J by 7 bases, with 17 bases left in between. DNA of the CDR3: TGTGCCAGTACTGGAGGCGGGGGAGGGCAGCCCCAGCATTTT. It translates to CASTGGGGGQPQHF.

CDR3 nucleotides: TGTGCCAGCCAATTAAGCTCCTATAATTCACCCCTCCACTTT. This gives the protein CASQLSSYNSPLHF. The chain links TRBV6-5 to TRBJ1-6; no definite D call. The V end was cut by 8 bases, the J end by 0 bases, with 8 bases between. This CDR3 comprises 14 residues. Germline CDR1 is MNHEY and CDR2 is SVGAGI.

The gene calls are TRBV24-1 and TRBJ2-3, with 8 bases that match TRBD2. This CDR3 has 16 amino acids. Per germline, CDR1 KGHDR and CDR2 SFDVKD. After removal of 4 bases from V and 4 bases from J, the junction contained 9 bases not matched to a gene. The DNA for the CDR3 is TGTGCCACCAGTGACCTTGAGGCGGGGGGAGCAGATACGCAGTATTTT. Protein sequence: CATSDLEAGGADTQYF.

The genes are TRBV10-3 and TRBJ2-2, with D perhaps matching TRBD1 (6 bases). The V end was cut by 7 bases, the J end by 3 bases, with 9 bases between. The CDR3 has 13 amino acids. CDR1 and CDR2 from the germline V gene are ENHRY and SYGVKD. The CDR3 DNA reads TGTGCCATCACCCGACAGGACACCGGGGAGCTGTTTTTT. It codes for CAITRQDTGELFF.

This clone appeared a single time. The chain carries TRBV6-1 and TRBJ1-2; a possible D gene is TRBD1 (6 bases). Germline lookup yields CDR1 MNHNS and CDR2 SASEGT. The CDR3 totals 13 residues. Trimming stripped 3 bases from V and 3 bases from J, with 8 bases between. The CDR3 coding sequence is TGTGCCAGCAGTGAGGGGGGGCACTATGGCTACACCTTC. Amino acids: CASSEGGHYGYTF.

This clone has only one observation. This sequence joins TRBV11-2 and TRBJ2-1; no reliable D call. Germline-derived CDR1 and CDR2 are SGHAT and FQNNGV. V dropped 0 bases and J dropped 0 bases, with 12 bases sitting between them. The CDR3 has 17 amino acids. The CDR3 loop reads CASSLEEWYSSYNEQFF. The CDR3 DNA reads as TGTGCCAGCAGCTTAGAGGAGTGGTATAGCTCCTACAATGAGCAGTTCTTC.

The chain has TRBV30 and TRBJ2-7, with D perhaps matching TRBD1 (5 bases). Trimming stripped 4 bases from V and 3 bases from J, with 7 bases between. Germline CDR1 and CDR2: GTSNPN and SVGIG (reference sequence). The CDR3 totals 11 residues. DNA of the CDR3: TGTGCCTGGACAGGGAACTACGAGCAGTACTTC. As protein: CAWTGNYEQYF.

This rearrangement joins TRBV5-1 to TRBJ2-5, with 11 positions matching TRBD1. V trimming: 4 bases; J trimming: 2 bases; junction bases outside the gene matches: 7. This CDR3 is built from 16 residues. The germline CDR1 and CDR2 sequences are SGHRS and YFSETQ. The DNA of the CDR3 is TGCGCCAGCAGCGCAACCGGGACAGGGGGACAAGAGACCCAGTACTTC. Translation gives CASSATGTGGQETQYF.